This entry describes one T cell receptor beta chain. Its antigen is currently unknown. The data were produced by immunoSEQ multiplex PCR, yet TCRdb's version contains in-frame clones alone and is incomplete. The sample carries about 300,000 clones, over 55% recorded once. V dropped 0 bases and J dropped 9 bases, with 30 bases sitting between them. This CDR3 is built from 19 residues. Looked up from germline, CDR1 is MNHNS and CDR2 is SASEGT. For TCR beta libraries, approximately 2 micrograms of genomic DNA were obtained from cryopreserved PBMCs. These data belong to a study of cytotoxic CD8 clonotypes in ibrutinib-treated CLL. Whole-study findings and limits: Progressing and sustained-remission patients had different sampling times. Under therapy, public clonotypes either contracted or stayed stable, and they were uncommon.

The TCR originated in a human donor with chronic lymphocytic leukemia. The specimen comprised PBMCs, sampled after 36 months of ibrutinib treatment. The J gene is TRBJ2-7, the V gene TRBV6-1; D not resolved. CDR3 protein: CASSEAPGWPTSYQYRQYF. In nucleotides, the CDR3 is TGTGCCAGCAGTGAAGCCCCAGGCTGGCCTACGAGTTACCAGTATCGGCAGTACTTC.